The 24 T cell receptor beta chains listed next were all sequenced from one sample in a study of HIV-infected children after antiretroviral therapy interruption. The TCR library was built from RNA with a 3' RACE protocol and unique molecular identifiers. TCRdb recomputed calls from the 3' RACE reads with MiXCR, one row per CDR3 protein. The repertoire consists of 40,000 to 50,000 distinct CDR3 sequences, with approximately 4.3% occurring once and the leading ten covering approximately 0.7%. Specified treatment: PENTA 11 planned treatment interruption arm or continuous ART arm. The source material was CD45RA+ CD4+ T cells from PBMCs, pooled from several time points, sampled from a donor given antiretroviral therapy, either interrupted or continuous. The subset was: naive CD4+ CD45RA+ CD45RO- T cells. The receptors shown here come from a pool of human donors with HIV.

In this sample, this clonotype turned up many times. The J gene is TRBJ1-2, the V gene TRBV5-4; TRBD1 is a possible D gene (6 bases). The V end was cut by 2 bases, the J end by 6 bases, with 14 bases between. The germline V gene has CDR1 SGHNT and CDR2 YYREEE (reference sequence). The CDR3 length is 14 residues. The CDR3 coding sequence is TGTGCCAGCAGCTTCACCAGGGGTGATGATGGCTACACCTTC. Translated: CASSFTRGDDGYTF. Supplemented by reference TRBV5-4 and TRBJ1-2, the full variable domain reads ETGVTQSPTHLIKTRGQQVTLRCSSQSGHNTVSWYQQALGQGPQFIFQYYREEENGRGNFPPRFSGLQFPNYSSELNVNALELDDSALYLCASSFTRGDDGYTFGSGTRLTVV.

Only a few counts were recorded for this clonotype. The chain has TRBV6-1 and TRBJ1-5; TRBD1 aligns across 10 bases. Germline assignment: CDR1 MNHNS and CDR2 SASEGT. After removal of 1 base from V and 0 bases from J, the junction contained 6 bases not matched to a gene. The CDR3 extends over 18 amino acids. CDR3 amino acids: CASSEGTGGSYSNQPQHF. In nucleotides, the CDR3 is TGTGCCAGCAGTGAAGGGACAGGGGGTAGCTATAGCAATCAGCCCCAGCATTTT.

V is TRBV29-1 and J is TRBJ2-1, with 11 bases lining up with TRBD2. The germline gives CDR1 SQVTM, CDR2 ANQGSEA. With V trimmed by 7 bases and J by 3 bases, 5 bases remained unmatched. CDR3 length equals 14 residues. Here the CDR3 reads CSGVAGGNYNEQFF. The CDR3 DNA is TGCAGCGGAGTAGCGGGGGGGAACTACAATGAGCAGTTCTTC.

This clonotype came up many times. The gene calls are TRBV2 and TRBJ2-5; D is possibly TRBD2 (6 bases). The length of the CDR3 is 15 residues. CDR1 is SNHLY and CDR2 is FYNNEI in the germline V gene. Trimming stripped 5 bases from V and 5 bases from J, with 18 bases between. The CDR3 sequence: CASSPEPLGRETQYF. CDR3 in DNA: TGTGCCAGCAGTCCTGAACCGTTGGGGAGGGAGACCCAGTACTTC.

This clonotype was observed many times. The chain carries TRBV20-1 and TRBJ2-3; D unclear. V was shortened by 0 bases and J by 14 bases, with 9 bases between the two germline ends. Germline lookup yields CDR1 DFQATT and CDR2 SNEGSKA (reference sequence). The CDR3 contains 10 residues. CDR3 bases: TGCAGTGCTAGAGATAATTCTCCGTATTTT. Protein product: CSARDNSPYF.

This chain links TRBV9 with TRBJ2-1; D not resolved. V shed 1 base and J shed 9 bases, with 11 bases lying between them. This CDR3 has 13 residues. Germline V gene lookup returns CDR1 SGDLS and CDR2 YYNGEE. The CDR3 DNA reads as TGTGCCAGCAGCGTAATCAGCCCGGGTGAGCAGTTCTTC. This encodes CASSVISPGEQFF. Based on the CDR3 plus reference TRBV9 and TRBJ2-1, the full variable domain is DSGVTQTPKHLITATGQRVTLRCSPRSGDLSVYWYQQSLDQGLQFLIQYYNGEERAKGNILERFSAQQFPDLHSELNLSSLELGDSALYFCASSVISPGEQFFGPGTRLTVL.

J is TRBJ2-3 and V is TRBV5-1; either TRBD1 or TRBD2 may fit D (5 bases each). The V end was cut by 7 bases, the J end by 2 bases, with 17 bases between. This CDR3 is 15 amino acids long. Germline V gene data show CDR1 as SGHRS and CDR2 as YFSETQ. CDR3 DNA sequence: TGCGCCAGCGGGCCCCCCGGGACCCTCACAGATACGCAGTATTTT. This encodes CASGPPGTLTDTQYF.

Many counts were recorded for this clonotype. The rearrangement links TRBV7-2 to TRBJ1-5; D call uncertain. Trimming cost V 1 base and J 7 bases, with 5 bases left between them. The CDR3 is 12 residues long. The germline CDR1 and CDR2 sequences are SGHTA and FQGNSA. The CDR3 region has the DNA TGTGCCAGCAGCTTAGATGGGCAGCCCCAGCATTTT. Translating it yields CASSLDGQPQHF.

This clonotype was counted many times. The gene calls are TRBV12-3 or TRBV12-4 and TRBJ1-2; 12 nucleotides line up with TRBD1. The ends lost 3 bases at V and 7 bases at J; junction bases unmatched: 6. This CDR3 region has 15 residues. The CDR3 sequence is CASSLGGTGGFGYTF. In nucleotides, the CDR3 is TGTGCCAGCAGTTTGGGGGGGACAGGGGGCTTTGGCTACACCTTC.

This clonotype has ten or more counts. This chain connects TRBV12-3 or TRBV12-4 to TRBJ1-3; D is undetermined. The V and J ends lost 3 bases and 4 bases respectively, with 10 bases between them. The length of the CDR3 is 14 residues. CDR3 nucleotide sequence: TGTGCCAGCAGTTTCGGCGGGCCCGGAAACACCATATATTTT. Amino acid sequence: CASSFGGPGNTIYF.

The table lists this clonotype with many counts. The chain has TRBV28 and TRBJ1-6; no definite D call. Per the germline V gene, CDR1 is MDHEN and CDR2 is SYDVKM. V was pared by 6 bases and J by 5 bases, with 11 bases between. The CDR3 loop spans 14 amino acids. CDR3 residues: CASSRRTDNSPLHF. In DNA form, the CDR3 reads TGTGCCAGCAGCCGAAGAACAGATAATTCACCCCTCCACTTT.

This clonotype has a count of ten or more. The chain couples TRBV5-1 to TRBJ1-6; D gene uncertain. The CDR3 spans 12 residues. The germline gives CDR1 SGHRS, CDR2 YFSETQ. The ends were cut back, 1 base at V and 8 bases at J, with 4 bases in the middle. CDR3 DNA sequence: TGCGCCAGCAGCTTGCTCGATTCACCCCTCCACTTT. Translated, it gives CASSLLDSPLHF.

This clonotype was recorded many times. The chain uses TRBV11-1 and TRBJ1-1; possible D gene TRBD1, 6 bases. There are 15 residues in the CDR3. V was pared by 1 base and J by 2 bases, with 11 bases between. The V gene's germline CDR1 is SGHAT and CDR2 FQDESV (reference sequence). DNA for the CDR3: TGTGCCAGCAGCTTAGTCGCAGGGGCCAACACTGAAGCTTTCTTT. Residues: CASSLVAGANTEAFF.

This clonotype was recorded at least ten times. This sequence joins TRBV5-6 and TRBJ1-5, with 7 positions matching TRBD1. V lost 3 bases and J lost 5; bases outside the gene matches: 2. CDR1 is SGHDT and CDR2 is YYEEEE in the germline V gene. This CDR3 comprises 13 residues. DNA for the CDR3: TGTGCCAGCAGCTACGACAGGGATCAGCCCCAGCATTTT. Encoded protein: CASSYDRDQPQHF.

Only a few counts were recorded for this clonotype. The gene calls are TRBV5-1 and TRBJ2-2, with D perhaps assigned TRBD1 or TRBD2 (5 bases each). Germline-derived CDR1 and CDR2 are SGHRS and YFSETQ. The length of the CDR3 is 17 residues. V was shortened by 2 bases and J by 5 bases, with 19 bases between the two germline ends. This CDR3 reads CASSFKWVRGDTGELFF. CDR3 sequence (DNA): TGCGCCAGCAGCTTCAAATGGGTGAGGGGCGATACCGGGGAGCTGTTTTTT. Looking up the rest from reference TRBV5-1 and TRBJ2-2 gives the full variable domain: KAGVTQTPRYLIKTRGQQVTLSCSPISGHRSVSWYQQTPGQGLQFLFEYFSETQRNKGNFPGRFSGRQFSNSRSEMNVSTLELGDSALYLCASSFKWVRGDTGELFFGEGSRLTVL.

In its sample, this clonotype was seen many times. The V call is TRBV14, the J call TRBJ2-7; D is possibly TRBD1 (8 bases). The CDR3 is 15 amino acids. V was clipped by 1 base and J by 3 bases, with 13 bases between them. Per germline, CDR1 SGHDN and CDR2 FVKESK. CDR3 nucleotides: TGTGCCAGCAGCCAAGCTACAGGGGGGGGCTACGAGCAGTACTTC. Translating gives CASSQATGGGYEQYF.

At least ten counts were recorded for this clonotype. The rearrangement joins TRBV20-1 to TRBJ2-6; D uncertain. The CDR3 totals 15 residues. V was shortened by 0 bases and J by 0 bases, with 6 bases between the two germline ends. Germline-derived CDR1 and CDR2 are DFQATT and SNEGSKA (reference sequence). CDR3 region: CSARDPVSGANVLTF. The CDR3 DNA follows: TGCAGTGCTAGAGATCCAGTCTCTGGGGCCAACGTCCTGACTTTC.

This clonotype was observed at least ten times. The gene calls are TRBV10-3 and TRBJ2-1; the match to TRBD2 covers 9 bases. In germline, CDR1 is ENHRY, CDR2 SYGVKD. The CDR3 spans 14 residues. The V segment lost 10 bases and the J segment 8 bases; nucleotides outside the gene matches: 12. The DNA of the CDR3 is TGTGCCACGGAAAACTTGCGGGAGGGGGATGAGCAGTTCTTC. It encodes CATENLREGDEQFF.

This clonotype was found many times. The V gene is TRBV4-1, the J gene TRBJ1-3, with a weak D call TRBD1 (5 bases). V lost 3 bases, J lost 2 bases, and 20 bases lay in between. Germline V gives CDR1 MGHRA, CDR2 YSYEKL. This CDR3 has 18 amino acids. The CDR3 here is CASSQPTRGARAGNTIYF. The CDR3 nucleotides are TGCGCCAGCAGCCAGCCTACCCGCGGGGCCCGGGCTGGAAACACCATATATTTT.

In this sample, this clonotype turned up many times. This chain's CDR3 is CASCIGLMRAQYF. The CDR3 DNA is TGTGCCAGCTGTATCGGGCTTATGAGGGCGCAGTATTTT. The rearrangement uses TRBV2 and TRBJ2-3; possible D gene TRBD2, 5 bases. The CDR3 extends over 13 amino acids. Germline loops: CDR1 SNHLY, CDR2 FYNNEI. The V end lost 8 bases, the J end lost 10 bases, and 19 bases lay between the germline ends.

This clonotype was seen many times. The chain recombines TRBV7-3 with TRBJ1-1; D unclear. The germline gives CDR1 SGHTA, CDR2 FQGTGA. The CDR3 sequence is 13 residues long. Trimming pared 1 base from V and 2 bases from J, leaving 5 bases between. The CDR3 DNA is TGTGCCAGCAGCTTAAACGGAAACACTGAAGCTTTCTTT. This codes for CASSLNGNTEAFF.

This clonotype was detected many times. The CDR3 loop reads CASTPPDRDEQYF. The CDR3 DNA reads as TGTGCCAGCACCCCACCTGACAGGGACGAGCAGTACTTC. This sequence joins TRBV12-3 or TRBV12-4 and TRBJ2-7; TRBD1 aligns across 7 bases. This CDR3 contains 13 residues. The J segment lost 5 bases and the V segment lost 7 bases, leaving 8 bases of the junction unmatched.

This clonotype occurred many times. This chain joins TRBV29-1 and TRBJ2-5; D uncertain. The germline V gene encodes CDR1 SQVTM and CDR2 ANQGSEA. Trimming pared 3 bases from V and 2 bases from J, leaving 10 bases between. The CDR3 loop spans 13 amino acids. The CDR3 reads CSVEAVPQETQYF. CDR3 nucleotide sequence: TGCAGCGTTGAGGCAGTACCGCAAGAGACCCAGTACTTC.

Ten or more counts support this clonotype. The chain links TRBV6-5 to TRBJ1-1; unclear D gene. Germline V CDR1 and CDR2: MNHEY, SVGAGI. Between the trimmed V and J ends, which lost 8 bases and 2 bases, there was a span of 12 bases. CDR3 size: 13 residues. CDR3 amino acids: CASGWEGNTEAFF. The CDR3 DNA reads TGTGCCAGCGGATGGGAGGGTAACACTGAAGCTTTCTTT.